The 3 T cell receptor beta chains in this list originate from one sample, sequenced in a study of blood T cell repertoires in COVID-19. Clones were read by immunoSEQ multiplex PCR, and TCRdb kept only the in-frame ones, dropping some. The sample gives under 250,000 clones, approximately 83% of which show up once; approximately 1.3% is in the top ten. Sequencing was performed on PBMCs or T cells enriched from blood (not recorded which). These receptors were collected from a woman aged 40 to 49 with acute COVID-19.

The chain is built from TRBV2 and TRBJ1-3; D is possibly TRBD1 (6 bases). V was pared by 5 bases and J by 3 bases, with 14 bases between. The CDR3 runs to 15 residues. Germline values: CDR1 SNHLY, CDR2 FYNNEI. The CDR3 loop reads CASSPMTGYGNTIYF. CDR3 sequence (DNA): TGTGCCAGCAGTCCGATGACAGGCTATGGAAACACCATATATTTT. The entire variable domain, with the rest obtained from reference TRBV2 and TRBJ1-3, is as follows: EPEVTQTPSHQVTQMGQEVILRCVPISNHLYFYWYRQILGQKVEFLVSFYNNEISEKSEIFDDQFSVERPDGSNFTLKIRSTKLEDSAMYFCASSPMTGYGNTIYFGEGSWLTVV.

V and J are TRBV27 and TRBJ2-7; D may be TRBD1 (5 bases). The CDR3 extends over 15 amino acids. Germline CDR1 and CDR2: MNHEY and SMNVEV (reference sequence). Trimming stripped 4 bases from V and 2 bases from J, with 15 bases between. Here the CDR3 reads CASSSRQTNTYEQYF. The CDR3 DNA is TGTGCCAGCAGTTCAAGACAGACCAATACCTACGAGCAGTACTTC.

This sequence joins TRBV5-8 and TRBJ2-2; 13 bases align to TRBD2. Germline lookup yields CDR1 SGHTS and CDR2 YDEGEE. The CDR3 covers 17 residues. The junction had 3 bases not matched to a gene; V was cut back by 4 bases and J by 0 bases. The CDR3 nucleotides read TGTGCCAGCAGCACTAGCGGGAGGGGAGCGAACACCGGGGAGCTGTTTTTT. Translating gives CASSTSGRGANTGELFF.